The next 5 T cell receptor beta chains were all read from a single sample in a study of blood T cell repertoires in COVID-19. Sequencing used immunoSEQ multiplex PCR; TCRdb keeps in-frame clones, though not all of them. Of a few hundred thousand clones listed, 65% to 90% are singletons. The sample consisted of peripheral blood. The origin of the receptors is a woman aged 45-60 years with acute or convalescent COVID-19.

The chain recombines TRBV12-3 or TRBV12-4 with TRBJ1-1; the D is unclear. The V end was cut by 3 bases, the J end by 1 base, with 6 bases between. The CDR3 has 13 residues. CDR3 loop: CASSLNGNTEAFF. The CDR3 DNA reads TGTGCCAGCAGTTTGAACGGGAACACTGAAGCTTTCTTT.

The chain joins TRBV28 to TRBJ2-1, with TRBD2 matching 12 bases. The CDR3 runs 13 residues. V lost 5 bases to trimming and J lost 10 bases; unmatched junction nucleotides: 3. Germline loops: CDR1 MDHEN, CDR2 SYDVKM. The CDR3 here is CASSPGLAGEQFF. The CDR3 coding sequence is TGTGCCAGCAGTCCAGGACTAGCGGGAGAGCAGTTCTTC.

This chain links TRBV6-5 with TRBJ1-5; 8 bases match TRBD1. V shed 5 bases, J shed 4 bases, and the junction held 4 bases outside the gene matches. The CDR3 consists of 14 residues. From germline, CDR1 is MNHEY and CDR2 SVGAGI. This chain's CDR3 is CASSTRTGNQPQHF. DNA of the CDR3: TGTGCCAGCAGTACCCGGACAGGGAATCAGCCCCAGCATTTT.

This sequence joins TRBV4-1 and TRBJ2-1; unclear D gene. The germline V gene has CDR1 MGHRA and CDR2 YSYEKL. Trimming took off 0 bases at V and 0 bases at J, with 9 bases between the two ends. This CDR3 spans 16 amino acids. This CDR3 is CASSQDGRNSYNEQFF. The DNA of the CDR3 is TGCGCCAGCAGCCAAGATGGCAGGAACTCCTACAATGAGCAGTTCTTC.

This sequence joins TRBV28 and TRBJ1-1; D remains ambiguous. Trimming left V 3 bases short and J 8 bases short, with 16 bases between. Germline V lookup: CDR1 MDHEN, CDR2 SYDVKM. This CDR3 has 14 amino acids. The CDR3 loop reads CASSFTRRLLEAFF. The CDR3 DNA reads as TGTGCCAGCAGTTTTACGAGAAGACTCTTGGAAGCTTTCTTT.